The 18 T cell receptor beta chains presented below share a single source sample, sequenced in a study of CD8+ T cells in alopecia areata. Described treatment: oral pan-JAK inhibitor, 5-10 mg twice daily. RNA was extracted and reverse transcribed into cDNA as the sequencing template. TCRdb's copy holds only in-frame clones and misses some; the assay was immunoSEQ multiplex PCR. The table includes about 190,000 clones, 60% to 70% detected once. This specimen consisted of CD4+ T cells sorted from blood, obtained at week 4, from a patient treated with tofacitinib. These receptor sequences come from a human donor with alopecia areata.

This chain links TRBV7-2 with TRBJ2-5, with 9 nucleotides matching TRBD1. Germline loops: CDR1 SGHTA, CDR2 FQGNSA. The trim removed 5 bases at V and 5 bases at J, leaving 6 bases unmatched. The CDR3 contains 14 residues. CDR3 residues: CASSRDRVVETQYF. DNA for the CDR3: TGTGCCAGCAGCAGGGACAGGGTGGTGGAGACCCAGTACTTC.

Only a few counts were recorded for this clone. The V gene is TRBV14, the J gene TRBJ2-1; 9 bases are shared with TRBD2. The CDR3 is made up of 15 amino acids. Germline V gives CDR1 SGHDN, CDR2 FVKESK. The V and J ends lost 1 base and 4 bases, in that order; junction bases with no gene match: 2. CDR3 coding DNA: TGTGCCAGCAGCCAAGGGACTAGCGTTTACAATGAGCAGTTCTTC. Amino acids: CASSQGTSVYNEQFF.

This clone was counted between two and nine times. This sequence joins TRBV4-1 and TRBJ2-6; tentatively, D is TRBD1 (5 bases). CDR1 is MGHRA, CDR2 YSYEKL, per germline. Trimming removed 6 bases at V and 2 bases at J, with 11 bases between. CDR3 length: 15 residues. The CDR3 is CASRGRNAGANVLTF. The CDR3 coding sequence is TGCGCCAGCAGGGGGCGAAATGCTGGGGCCAACGTCCTGACTTTC.

This clone came up once. The chain couples TRBV6-5 to TRBJ2-1; 9 bases agree with TRBD2. The CDR3 length is 14 residues. V shed 7 bases, J shed 8 bases, and the junction held 9 bases outside the gene matches. Germline assignment: CDR1 MNHEY and CDR2 SVGAGI. CDR3 amino acids: CASKTGGRVHEQFF. CDR3 in DNA: TGTGCCAGCAAAACCGGCGGGAGGGTTCATGAGCAGTTCTTC.

This clone occurred a few times. This chain connects TRBV30 to TRBJ2-5; 8 bases are shared with TRBD1. V gave up 3 bases and J gave up 7 bases; unmatched junction bases: 10. Germline-derived CDR1 and CDR2 are GTSNPN and SVGIG (reference sequence). The CDR3 contains 14 residues. In DNA, the CDR3 is TGTGCCTGGAGGGACAGGGCGGGTTTCGGGACCCAGTACTTC. Its protein product is CAWRDRAGFGTQYF. Variable domain in full (rest from reference TRBV30 and TRBJ2-5): SQTIHQWPATLVQPVGSPLSLECTVEGTSNPNLYWYRQAAGRGLQLLFYSVGIGQISSEVPQNLSASRPQDRQFILSSKKLLLSDSGFYLCAWRDRAGFGTQYFGPGTRLLVL.

The chain has TRBV11-2 and TRBJ2-2; D tentatively fits TRBD1 or TRBD2 (5 bases each). This CDR3 is built from 13 residues. V lost 4 bases and J lost 5, with 8 bases in between. Germline CDR1 is SGHAT and CDR2 is FQNNGV. The CDR3 loop is CASSWGTTGELFF. For the CDR3, the DNA is TGTGCCAGCAGCTGGGGGACGACCGGGGAGCTGTTTTTT.

V usage is TRBV4-3 and J usage is TRBJ2-1; 11 bases agree with TRBD2. The CDR3 sequence is 15 residues long. The junction had 9 bases not matched to a gene; V was cut back by 1 base and J by 13 bases. The germline V gene encodes CDR1 LGHNA and CDR2 YSLEER. The CDR3 sequence is CASSQAFKTSGTQFF. The CDR3 DNA reads as TGCGCCAGCAGCCAAGCTTTTAAGACTAGCGGGACTCAGTTCTTC.

The genes are TRBV5-1 and TRBJ1-5; 7 bases match TRBD1. Germline values: CDR1 SGHRS, CDR2 YFSETQ. CDR3 length: 16 amino acids. The ends lost 4 bases at V and 4 bases at J; junction bases unmatched: 11. The DNA for the CDR3 is TGCGCCAGCAGCCCTTTTCCGGGACAGCGAAATCAGCCCCAGCATTTT. Translated, it gives CASSPFPGQRNQPQHF.

This chain links TRBV6-1 with TRBJ2-7, with a weak D call TRBD2 (6 bases). Germline values: CDR1 MNHNS, CDR2 SASEGT. CDR3 length: 14 amino acids. The V gene lost 4 bases and the J gene lost 7 bases, with 17 bases spanning the gap. This chain's CDR3 is CASSAQGRSGEQYF. CDR3 coding DNA: TGTGCCAGCAGTGCACAAGGGAGGTCGGGAGAGCAGTACTTC.

The sample holds a few counts of this clone. The rearrangement joins TRBV4-2 to TRBJ2-3; D remains ambiguous. The CDR3 is 12 amino acids. V lost 3 bases to trimming and J lost 4 bases, with 5 bases between them. CDR1 is LGHNA, CDR2 YNFKEQ, per germline. The CDR3 nucleotides read TGTGCCAGCAGCCAGGCACCAGATACGCAGTATTTT. Amino acids: CASSQAPDTQYF.

The genes are TRBV28 and TRBJ2-3; 8 nucleotides match TRBD1. The V gene end was trimmed by 6 bases and the J gene end by 6 bases; junction bases not matched to a gene: 8. This CDR3 is 14 amino acids long. CDR1 MDHEN and CDR2 SYDVKM come from the germline V gene. The CDR3 DNA follows: TGTGCCAGCAGGCCAGGGGGCGCCGTGGATACGCAGTATTTT. Translated: CASRPGGAVDTQYF. Based on the CDR3 plus reference TRBV28 and TRBJ2-3, the full variable domain is DVKVTQSSRYLVKRTGEKVFLECVQDMDHENMFWYRQDPGLGLRLIYFSYDVKMKEKGDIPEGYSVSREKKERFSLILESASTNQTSMYLCASRPGGAVDTQYFGPGTRLTVL.

V gene TRBV30 combines with J gene TRBJ1-2; 7 bases are a match to TRBD1. This CDR3 is 13 amino acids long. Germline-derived CDR1 and CDR2 are GTSNPN and SVGIG (reference sequence). After removal of 5 bases from V and 6 bases from J, the junction contained 9 bases not matched to a gene. The CDR3 nucleotides read TGTGCCTGGTCCAGACAGGGAGTGGATGGCTACACCTTC. It codes for CAWSRQGVDGYTF. Full variable domain (remainder filled in from reference TRBV30 and TRBJ1-2): SQTIHQWPATLVQPVGSPLSLECTVEGTSNPNLYWYRQAAGRGLQLLFYSVGIGQISSEVPQNLSASRPQDRQFILSSKKLLLSDSGFYLCAWSRQGVDGYTFGSGTRLTVV.

The chain couples TRBV7-8 to TRBJ2-3; no definite D call. Germline CDR1 and CDR2: SGHVS and FQNEAQ. The CDR3 is made up of 14 amino acids. Trimming removed 5 bases from V and 6 bases from J, with 15 bases in between. This CDR3 is CASSLSLRADTQYF. The CDR3 DNA reads as TGTGCCAGCAGCCTCTCTCTCCGTGCGGATACGCAGTATTTT.

This clone appeared once. The chain couples TRBV27 to TRBJ2-5; D uncertain. CDR1 and CDR2 from the germline V gene are MNHEY and SMNVEV (reference sequence). CDR3 length: 15 residues. Trimming shortened V by 2 bases and J by 5 bases, and 15 bases separated the two germline ends. CDR3 nucleotide sequence: TGTGCCAGCAGTTTACCTTGGGGTATCTGGGAGACCCAGTACTTC. Translated, it gives CASSLPWGIWETQYF.

A few counts support this clone. The chain combines TRBV27 with TRBJ1-4; no clear D. Germline lookup yields CDR1 MNHEY and CDR2 SMNVEV (reference sequence). This CDR3 comprises 14 residues. V was pared by 3 bases and J by 4 bases, with 9 bases between. The CDR3 region is CASSFRRDNEKLFF. DNA for the CDR3: TGTGCCAGCAGTTTCCGGAGAGATAATGAAAAACTGTTTTTT.

V and J are TRBV30 and TRBJ2-1; 10 bases agree with TRBD2. The J segment lost 9 bases and the V segment lost 2 bases, leaving 10 bases of the junction unmatched. This CDR3 has 15 residues. Germline CDR1 reads GTSNPN; CDR2 reads SVGIG (reference sequence). The DNA for the CDR3 is TGTGCCTGGAGTCCCCTAGCGGGAGCGGGTCGTGAGCAGTTCTTC. Residues: CAWSPLAGAGREQFF.

A few counts support this clone. V is TRBV7-2 and J is TRBJ2-2, with 10 bases aligning to TRBD2. The CDR3 spans 17 residues. V trimming: 1 base; J trimming: 2 bases; junction bases outside the gene matches: 4. In germline, CDR1 is SGHTA, CDR2 FQGNSA. This chain's CDR3 is CASSLGGLASNTGELFF. The DNA for the CDR3 is TGTGCCAGCAGCTTAGGGGGACTAGCGAGTAACACCGGGGAGCTGTTTTTT.

This clone was found a few times. The chain recombines TRBV7-9 with TRBJ2-5; 8 bases fit TRBD2. V shed 5 bases, J shed 1 base, and the junction held 12 bases outside the gene matches. Per germline, CDR1 SEHNR and CDR2 FQNEAQ (reference sequence). The CDR3 runs to 17 residues. In DNA, the CDR3 is TGTGCCAGCAGCCTCTCCACTAGCGGCCCCTCCCAAGAGACCCAGTACTTC. It codes for CASSLSTSGPSQETQYF.